The 14 T cell receptor beta chains below were found in one sample sequenced in a study of shared clonotypes between healthy human individuals. Repertoires were generated with immunoSEQ multiplex PCR, while TCRdb's copy carries only in-frame clones and drops some. The table lists around 510,000 clones, 90% to 97% of them singletons, with about 0.067% in the top ten. Sequencing was performed on naive CD4+ T cells sorted from blood. This sample's subset: CD45RA+ positively selected. Receptors originate from a woman aged 25 to 39 in good health.

V and J are TRBV28 and TRBJ2-7; a weak D match, TRBD1 (6 bases). Germline V gene data show CDR1 as MDHEN and CDR2 as SYDVKM. Trimming pared 8 bases from V and 6 bases from J, leaving 20 bases between. CDR3 length: 14 amino acids. The chain's CDR3 is CASSQQGDVVEQYF. DNA for the CDR3: TGTGCCAGCTCACAACAGGGTGATGTAGTCGAGCAGTACTTC.

This chain joins TRBV5-1 and TRBJ1-4, with 10 bases fitting TRBD1. After removal of 3 bases from V and 5 bases from J, the junction contained 4 bases not matched to a gene. In germline, CDR1 is SGHRS, CDR2 YFSETQ. CDR3 length: 15 residues. This CDR3 reads CASSSLTGGNEKLFF. The CDR3 region has the DNA TGCGCCAGCAGCTCCCTGACAGGGGGCAATGAAAAACTGTTTTTT.

This rearrangement joins TRBV28 to TRBJ1-4, with a tentative D call TRBD1 (5 bases). V lost 3 bases, J lost 5 bases, and 10 bases lay in between. This CDR3 is 14 amino acids long. Germline CDR1 is MDHEN and CDR2 is SYDVKM. CDR3 residues: CASSLQGPNEKLFF. The CDR3 region has the DNA TGTGCCAGCAGTTTGCAGGGACCGAATGAAAAACTGTTTTTT.

This chain connects TRBV2 to TRBJ1-1, with 9 bases fitting TRBD1. V shed 4 bases, J shed 8 bases, and the junction held 2 bases outside the gene matches. Per germline, CDR1 SNHLY and CDR2 FYNNEI. This CDR3 has 12 amino acids. The CDR3 here is CASSGDREEAFF. The CDR3, as DNA: TGTGCCAGCAGTGGGGACAGGGAGGAAGCTTTCTTT.

This rearrangement joins TRBV19 to TRBJ2-7; TRBD1 or TRBD2 may be the D gene (5 bases each). CDR1 and CDR2 (germline): LNHDA, SQIVND (reference sequence). This CDR3 has 15 residues. The V end lost 7 bases, the J end lost 2 bases, and 18 bases lay between the germline ends. CDR3 region: CASTPPRGVTYEQYF. The CDR3 region has the DNA TGTGCCAGTACCCCTCCGAGGGGAGTAACCTACGAGCAGTACTTC.

This chain uses TRBV7-9 with TRBJ1-1; the D gene is possibly TRBD1 (6 bases). V dropped 2 bases and J dropped 0 bases, with 10 bases sitting between them. CDR3 length equals 15 residues. Germline CDR1 and CDR2: SEHNR and FQNEAQ (reference sequence). In DNA form, the CDR3 reads TGTGCCAGCAGCTTAAAGGGGGGTGTGAACACTGAAGCTTTCTTT. Translation gives CASSLKGGVNTEAFF.

The genes are TRBV6-1 and TRBJ2-7; D is ambiguous. Germline loops: CDR1 MNHNS, CDR2 SASEGT. The V and J ends lost 1 base and 5 bases respectively, with 15 bases between them. The CDR3 spans 15 residues. DNA of the CDR3: TGTGCCAGCAGTGAAGAGAAGCGTGGTGCCCACGAGCAGTACTTC. Its translation: CASSEEKRGAHEQYF.

The chain combines TRBV19 with TRBJ2-2; 10 positions agree with TRBD2. Germline assignment: CDR1 LNHDA and CDR2 SQIVND (reference sequence). This CDR3 has 16 residues. V lost 9 bases to trimming and J lost 6 bases; unmatched junction nucleotides: 13. CDR3 bases: TGTGCCAGCAGGGTGGTAGCGGGAGGCCACCCCGGGGAGCTGTTTTTT. Its translation is CASRVVAGGHPGELFF. The full variable domain, with the rest looked up from reference TRBV19 and TRBJ2-2, is DGGITQSPKYLFRKEGQNVTLSCEQNLNHDAMYWYRQDPGQGLRLIYYSQIVNDFQKGDIAEGYSVSREKKESFPLTVTSAQKNPTAFYLCASRVVAGGHPGELFFGEGSRLTVL.

The V call is TRBV12-1, the J call TRBJ2-1; the D segment call TRBD2 is taken from the table without a DNA check. TRBV12-1 is classified as a pseudogene. This CDR3 spans 17 amino acids. CDR3 sequence: CASSFGGMAGAGDEQFF. The DNA for the CDR3 is TGTGCCAGCAGCTTTGGGGGGATGGCGGGAGCGGGCGATGAGCAGTTCTTC.

The V call is TRBV5-1, the J call TRBJ2-5; 8 nucleotides agree with TRBD2. V lost 2 bases, J lost 4 bases, and 1 base stayed unmatched. This CDR3 comprises 13 residues. Per the germline V gene, CDR1 is SGHRS and CDR2 is YFSETQ. The CDR3 region has the DNA TGCGCCAGCAGCTTTACTAGCGGAGAGACCCAGTACTTC. Residues: CASSFTSGETQYF.

This chain connects TRBV29-1 to TRBJ2-3; possibly TRBD2 for D (6 bases). The CDR3 runs 16 residues. The V end was cut by 4 bases, the J end by 0 bases, with 17 bases between. The germline CDR1 and CDR2 sequences are SQVTM and ANQGSEA. As DNA, the CDR3 is TGCAGCGTTGCAACACTCGGGAGCCGAAGCACAGATACGCAGTATTTT. Encoded protein: CSVATLGSRSTDTQYF.

Here the CDR3 reads CASRTGTSGVVSNTGELFF. In nucleotides, the CDR3 is TGTGCCAGCAGGACCGGGACTAGCGGAGTCGTATCGAACACCGGGGAGCTGTTTTTT. V usage is TRBV28 and J usage is TRBJ2-2; 11 nucleotides align to TRBD2. V shed 6 bases, J shed 0 bases, and the junction held 12 bases outside the gene matches. Germline-derived CDR1 and CDR2 are MDHEN and SYDVKM. The CDR3 length is 19 residues.

The chain links TRBV28 to TRBJ1-1, with D maybe TRBD1 (5 bases). V lost 6 bases to trimming and J lost 4 bases, with 21 bases between them. This CDR3 region has 16 residues. Germline values: CDR1 MDHEN, CDR2 SYDVKM. The CDR3 spells CASSIRVPFRSTEAFF. The CDR3 DNA is TGTGCCAGCAGCATCAGGGTTCCTTTTCGTAGCACTGAAGCTTTCTTT.

On this clone itself: The same CDR3 also results from other DNA sequences found in this sample. The CDR3 DNA reads as TGTGCCAGTAGTGCAGGGTACGAGCAGTACTTC. Its protein product is CASSAGYEQYF. The V call is TRBV19, the J call TRBJ2-7; tentatively, D is TRBD1 (5 bases). Deletions cut 5 bases from V and 4 bases from J, with 6 bases between. The CDR3 covers 11 residues. Germline-derived CDR1 and CDR2 are LNHDA and SQIVND (reference sequence).